The next 28 T cell receptor beta chains were all read from a single sample in a study of shared T cell receptors in the human thymus. Produced via immunoSEQ multiplex PCR; TCRdb's table is partial and in-frame only. The sample lists over 350,000 clones, 85% to 95% occurring once. Input material: thymocytes. The receptor source for this set is a human donor.

The chain joins TRBV7-6 to TRBJ2-3; no reliable D call. Germline assignment: CDR1 SGHVS and CDR2 FNYEAQ. V lost 6 bases, J lost 1 base, and 8 bases lay in between. CDR3 length: 13 amino acids. This CDR3 reads CASSTPRTDTQYF. The CDR3, as DNA: TGTGCCAGCAGTACCCCTCGCACAGATACGCAGTATTTT.

V and J are TRBV5-6 and TRBJ2-3, with D perhaps matching TRBD2 (5 bases). CDR1 and CDR2 from the germline V gene are SGHDT and YYEEEE. Trimming pared 0 bases from V and 2 bases from J, leaving 13 bases between. The CDR3 spans 16 residues. The CDR3 nucleotides read TGTGCCAGCAGCTTGGCTAGCCGAGATCCCACAGATACGCAGTATTTT. Its protein product is CASSLASRDPTDTQYF.

The gene calls are TRBV18 and TRBJ2-7; 13 bases are shared with TRBD2. CDR1 KGHSH and CDR2 LQKENI come from the germline V gene. V lost 3 bases to trimming and J lost 6 bases; unmatched junction nucleotides: 8. The CDR3 has 16 amino acids. CDR3 nucleotide sequence: TGTGCCAGCTCACCTGGGACTAGCGGGACGAGTGCCGAGCAGTACTTC. As protein: CASSPGTSGTSAEQYF.

The V call is TRBV7-2, the J call TRBJ1-1, with a weak D call TRBD1 (5 bases). Trimming cost V 4 bases and J 4 bases, with 10 bases left between them. CDR3 length: 13 amino acids. From germline, CDR1 is SGHTA and CDR2 FQGNSA. The CDR3, as DNA: TGTGCCAGCAGCTCCCGACAGCTCACTGAAGCTTTCTTT. Translation gives CASSSRQLTEAFF. The full variable domain, its missing parts supplied by reference TRBV7-2 and TRBJ1-1, is GAGVSQSPSNKVTEKGKDVELRCDPISGHTALYWYRQSLGQGLEFLIYFQGNSAPDKSGLPSDRFSAERTGGSVSTLTIQRTQQEDSAVYLCASSSRQLTEAFFGQGTRLTVV.

The V gene is TRBV30, the J gene TRBJ2-1; D call uncertain. CDR3 size: 14 residues. CDR1 and CDR2 (germline): GTSNPN, SVGIG (reference sequence). V lost 8 bases to trimming and J lost 4 bases, with 18 bases between them. The CDR3 sequence is CARKENCSYNEQFF. The CDR3 DNA sequence: TGTGCCCGGAAAGAAAATTGCTCTTACAATGAGCAGTTCTTC.

The chain has TRBV28 and TRBJ1-1; D possibly corresponds to TRBD1 (6 bases). The CDR3 totals 14 residues. Germline CDR1 MDHEN, CDR2 SYDVKM. V dropped 7 bases and J dropped 4 bases, with 16 bases sitting between them. The CDR3 region has the DNA TGTGCCAGCAATCACAACAGGGCGGGCACTGAAGCTTTCTTT. Protein sequence: CASNHNRAGTEAFF. The whole variable domain, remainder taken from reference TRBV28 and TRBJ1-1, is DVKVTQSSRYLVKRTGEKVFLECVQDMDHENMFWYRQDPGLGLRLIYFSYDVKMKEKGDIPEGYSVSREKKERFSLILESASTNQTSMYLCASNHNRAGTEAFFGQGTRLTVV.

V is TRBV4-1 and J is TRBJ2-5; 8 nucleotides align to TRBD2. The CDR3 loop spans 17 amino acids. With 4 bases clipped from V and 1 base from J, the junction kept 11 bases outside the gene matches. The germline CDR1 and CDR2 sequences are MGHRA and YSYEKL. The CDR3 spells CASSLPDSGSPQETQYF. The DNA for the CDR3 is TGCGCCAGCAGCCTCCCGGACAGCGGGAGCCCCCAAGAGACCCAGTACTTC.

This clone showed up just once. This chain uses TRBV7-3 with TRBJ2-1, with TRBD2 matching over 12 bases. This CDR3 spans 16 amino acids. V shed 4 bases and J 7 bases; nucleotides not matched to a gene: 8. Germline values: CDR1 SGHTA, CDR2 FQGTGA. The CDR3 DNA sequence: TGTGCCAGCAGCTCCCACGATACTAGCGGGGGGAATGAGCAGTTCTTC. It encodes CASSSHDTSGGNEQFF.

The chain's CDR3 is CASSIVTEREGYDEQYF. CDR3 coding DNA: TGTGCCAGCAGCATAGTCACGGAGCGGGAGGGTTATGACGAGCAGTACTTC. V is TRBV21-1 and J is TRBJ2-7; the table's D call TRBD2 went unverified against the DNA. TRBV21-1 counts as a pseudogene. This CDR3 is built from 17 residues.

CDR3 sequence reads: CASSQDKQGGSYEQYF. The CDR3 coding sequence is TGCGCCAGCAGCCAAGATAAACAAGGGGGATCCTACGAGCAGTACTTC. The chain uses TRBV4-1 and TRBJ2-7, with D possibly TRBD1 on 6 matching bases. Germline V gene data show CDR1 as MGHRA and CDR2 as YSYEKL. V lost 0 bases and J lost 1, with 13 bases in between. This CDR3 comprises 16 residues.

The chain employs TRBV7-9 and TRBJ1-3; no clear D gene. Trimming stripped 6 bases from V and 1 base from J, with 19 bases between. The CDR3 is 17 amino acids. The germline V gene has CDR1 SEHNR and CDR2 FQNEAQ (reference sequence). CDR3 DNA: TGTGCCAGCAGTGGGCGGTATGGTTTGGGATCTGGAAACACCATATATTTT. Amino acid sequence: CASSGRYGLGSGNTIYF. Complete variable domain (other parts from reference TRBV7-9 and TRBJ1-3): DTGVSQNPRHKITKRGQNVTFRCDPISEHNRLYWYRQTLGQGPEFLTYFQNEAQLEKSRLLSDRFSAERPKGSFSTLEIQRTEQGDSAMYLCASSGRYGLGSGNTIYFGEGSWLTVV.

The V gene is TRBV6-5, the J gene TRBJ2-7; 10 bases match TRBD2. Germline CDR1 MNHEY, CDR2 SVGAGI. Losses at the gene ends were 4 bases for V and 4 bases for J; bases not matched to a gene: 4. The CDR3 contains 14 residues. The CDR3 DNA reads as TGTGCCAGCAGTTCCCTAGCGGGGGAGTACGAGCAGTACTTC. This sequence encodes CASSSLAGEYEQYF.

The rearrangement joins TRBV9 to TRBJ2-5; perhaps TRBD1 as D (6 bases). Trimming took 2 bases from V and 5 from J, leaving 19 bases between them. The length of the CDR3 is 16 residues. CDR1 is SGDLS, CDR2 YYNGEE, per germline. In nucleotides, the CDR3 is TGTGCCAGCAGCGTCCCAGTGGGGGCCGAAGGGGAGACCCAGTACTTC. This sequence encodes CASSVPVGAEGETQYF.

V is TRBV2 and J is TRBJ1-1, with 7 bases aligning to TRBD1. Per germline, CDR1 SNHLY and CDR2 FYNNEI. Trimming took 7 bases from V and 5 from J; bases not matched to a gene: 7. The CDR3 runs 13 residues. CDR3: CASTQGESTEAFF. CDR3 bases: TGTGCCAGCACCCAGGGGGAGAGTACTGAAGCTTTCTTT.

This chain joins TRBV19 and TRBJ1-5; D may be TRBD1 (5 bases). The V end was cut by 3 bases, the J end by 9 bases, with 21 bases between. This CDR3 has 16 residues. From germline, CDR1 is LNHDA and CDR2 SQIVND (reference sequence). CDR3 DNA sequence: TGTGCCAGTAGTATTTGGGACGCCGCTCTTGCTCGGCCCCAGCATTTT. It encodes CASSIWDAALARPQHF.

The chain employs TRBV30 and TRBJ2-2; D remains unclear. In germline, CDR1 is GTSNPN, CDR2 SVGIG (reference sequence). This CDR3 spans 12 amino acids. Trimming shortened V by 3 bases and J by 7 bases, and 9 bases separated the two germline ends. The CDR3, as DNA: TGTGCCTGGAGCCCACCGAACGGGGAGCTGTTTTTT. Residues: CAWSPPNGELFF. The variable domain in full, with the rest retrieved from reference TRBV30 and TRBJ2-2, is SQTIHQWPATLVQPVGSPLSLECTVEGTSNPNLYWYRQAAGRGLQLLFYSVGIGQISSEVPQNLSASRPQDRQFILSSKKLLLSDSGFYLCAWSPPNGELFFGEGSRLTVL.

The V call is TRBV7-9, the J call TRBJ1-1; weak D call: TRBD1 (5 bases). The germline V and J ends were trimmed by 2 bases and 1 base, with 8 bases remaining between them. The germline V gene encodes CDR1 SEHNR and CDR2 FQNEAQ (reference sequence). This CDR3 comprises 14 residues. The CDR3 bases are TGTGCCAGCAGCTTATGGGGGAAGAACACTGAAGCTTTCTTT. This sequence encodes CASSLWGKNTEAFF.

The rearrangement uses TRBV27 and TRBJ2-6, with D possibly being TRBD2 (6 bases). Germline V CDR1 and CDR2: MNHEY, SMNVEV (reference sequence). This CDR3 region has 16 residues. Trimming pared 6 bases from V and 2 bases from J, leaving 14 bases between. The CDR3 loop is CASSPRAGTGANVLTF. Here the CDR3 DNA reads TGTGCCAGCAGCCCGCGGGCGGGGACTGGGGCCAACGTCCTGACTTTC. The full variable domain, its missing parts supplied by reference TRBV27 and TRBJ2-6, is EAQVTQNPRYLITVTGKKLTVTCSQNMNHEYMSWYRQDPGLGLRQIYYSMNVEVTDKGDVPEGYKVSRKEKRNFPLILESPSPNQTSLYFCASSPRAGTGANVLTFGAGSRLTVL.

The V call is TRBV11-2, the J call TRBJ2-3; 8 positions agree with TRBD2. V lost 1 base and J lost 7; bases outside the gene matches: 13. The CDR3 is made up of 17 amino acids. CDR1 is SGHAT and CDR2 is FQNNGV in the germline V gene. For the CDR3, the DNA is TGTGCCAGCAGCTTAGTAACCGGGAGGGCTGACGTAAATACGCAGTATTTT. It encodes CASSLVTGRADVNTQYF. The complete variable domain, with remaining parts taken from reference TRBV11-2 and TRBJ2-3, reads EAGVAQSPRYKIIEKRQSVAFWCNPISGHATLYWYQQILGQGPKLLIQFQNNGVVDDSQLPKDRFSAERLKGVDSTLKIQPAKLEDSAVYLCASSLVTGRADVNTQYFGPGTRLTVL.

The V gene is TRBV7-9, the J gene TRBJ2-7; 8 nucleotides line up with TRBD1. This CDR3 comprises 17 residues. The J segment lost 0 bases and the V segment lost 5 bases, leaving 12 bases of the junction unmatched. CDR1 SEHNR and CDR2 FQNEAQ come from the germline V gene (reference sequence). The CDR3 bases are TGTGCCAGCAGCGTGGACTCAGGGGGCGCTATCTCCTACGAGCAGTACTTC. Encoded protein: CASSVDSGGAISYEQYF.

The chain couples TRBV27 to TRBJ2-1, with TRBD2 matching 12 bases. CDR3 size: 16 residues. In germline, CDR1 is MNHEY, CDR2 SMNVEV (reference sequence). The ends lost 8 bases at V and 2 bases at J; junction bases unmatched: 7. CDR3 loop: CASGFGTSGPYNEQFF. CDR3 nucleotides: TGTGCCAGCGGGTTCGGGACTAGCGGGCCCTACAATGAGCAGTTCTTC.

The genes are TRBV28 and TRBJ2-1, with 7 bases matching TRBD2. V trimming: 5 bases; J trimming: 3 bases; junction bases outside the gene matches: 10. There are 16 residues in the CDR3. Looked up from germline, CDR1 is MDHEN and CDR2 is SYDVKM. Here the CDR3 DNA reads TGTGCCAGCAGTGGGGTGTGGAGCGGGAACTACAATGAGCAGTTCTTC. Its protein product is CASSGVWSGNYNEQFF.

This chain uses TRBV28 with TRBJ2-3; 15 nucleotides match TRBD2. CDR3 length: 16 amino acids. V lost 2 bases to trimming and J lost 6 bases; unmatched junction nucleotides: 3. Germline V gene data show CDR1 as MDHEN and CDR2 as SYDVKM. Here the CDR3 reads CASSLGGTSGRDTQYF. CDR3 bases: TGTGCCAGCAGTTTAGGGGGGACTAGCGGGAGGGATACGCAGTATTTT.

The V gene is TRBV5-6, the J gene TRBJ2-7, with 9 nucleotides matching TRBD1. The CDR3 loop spans 13 amino acids. The V segment lost 4 bases and the J segment 5 bases; nucleotides outside the gene matches: 4. From germline, CDR1 is SGHDT and CDR2 YYEEEE. Here the CDR3 DNA reads TGTGCCAGCAGCCGTGACAGGGGGGACGAGCAGTACTTC. Its protein product is CASSRDRGDEQYF.

The chain links TRBV30 to TRBJ1-3; tentative D call: TRBD1 (5 bases). The CDR3 runs 16 residues. V lost 2 bases to trimming and J lost 0 bases, with 14 bases between them. The germline V gene encodes CDR1 GTSNPN and CDR2 SVGIG (reference sequence). Written as DNA, the CDR3 is TGTGCCTGGAGTTGGCCGGGGGAGCACTCTGGAAACACCATATATTTT. It translates to CAWSWPGEHSGNTIYF.

J is TRBJ1-2 and V is TRBV11-2, with 8 bases that match TRBD1. Looked up from germline, CDR1 is SGHAT and CDR2 is FQNNGV. CDR3 length: 15 amino acids. V lost 5 bases and J lost 4; bases outside the gene matches: 9. The CDR3 sequence: CASSILRTGPYGYTF. Here the CDR3 DNA reads TGTGCCAGCAGCATCCTGAGGACAGGGCCCTATGGCTACACCTTC.

The chain joins TRBV5-1 to TRBJ2-3, with TRBD1 identical over 7 bases. Germline CDR1 is SGHRS and CDR2 is YFSETQ. V gave up 4 bases and J gave up 0 bases; unmatched junction bases: 5. The CDR3 length is 15 residues. The DNA for the CDR3 is TGCGCCAGCAGCCCCGGACAGGATAGCACAGATACGCAGTATTTT. Translated, it gives CASSPGQDSTDTQYF.

This clone was found a few times. The chain links TRBV7-6 to TRBJ1-1; D is undetermined. The germline V gene encodes CDR1 SGHVS and CDR2 FNYEAQ. Trimming removed 2 bases from V and 1 base from J, with 5 bases in between. The CDR3 consists of 13 residues. The CDR3: CASSLRENTEAFF. DNA for the CDR3: TGTGCCAGCAGCTTACGGGAGAACACTGAAGCTTTCTTT.